These T cell receptor beta chains were read from a single sample in a study of blood T cell repertoires in COVID-19. Only in-frame clones appear in the TCRdb table, and some are missing; sequencing was by immunoSEQ multiplex PCR. The table lists under 400,000 clones, 75% to 90% of them singletons. Sequenced: peripheral blood. The receptors come from a young woman with COVID-19, enrolled during active disease. CDR3s include the opening cysteine and the closing phenylalanine or tryptophan. The D gene is left open where the match is weak. A row's size may be missing; if present it is once, few, many or a size class.

V,J,D,size,DNA,CDR3
TRBV5-1,TRBJ2-5,TRBD1,.,TGCGCCAGCAGCTCGACAGGGGGAGAGACCCAGTACTTC,CASSSTGGETQYF
TRBV3-1/TRBV3-2,TRBJ1-5,.,few,TGTGCCAGCAGCCAAGGGGCGGGGTATAGCAATCAGCCCCAGCATTTT,CASSQGAGYSNQPQHF
TRBV9,TRBJ2-1,TRBD2,.,TGTGCCAGCAGCGTAGACGGCGGGGGGTACAATGAGCAGTTCTTC,CASSVDGGGYNEQFF
TRBV5-5,TRBJ1-2,.,.,TGTGCCAGCAGCTTGACGAGGGCCTCTAACTATGGCTACACCTTC,CASSLTRASNYGYTF
TRBV7-6,TRBJ2-5,TRBD2,.,TGTGCCAGCAGCTCTGACTATGGCGGGAGGGCCGCAAAGACCCAGTACTTC,CASSSDYGGRAAKTQYF
TRBV6-6,TRBJ2-7,TRBD1,.,TGTGCCAGCAGTCCCTTAAACTCGGGACAGGGGCCCTACGAGCAGTACTTC,CASSPLNSGQGPYEQYF
TRBV7-9,TRBJ1-2,.,few,TGTGCCAGCAGCGGTACGACAGAAGATAACTATGGCTACACCTTC,CASSGTTEDNYGYTF
TRBV15,TRBJ1-2,.,once,TGTGCCACCAGCCCTTGGGGGGGGTCCTCTAACTATGGCTACACCTTC,CATSPWGGSSNYGYTF
TRBV5-1,TRBJ1-2,TRBD1,once,TGCGCCAGCAGCTTGGGAGGTCAGGGGGTCTATGGCTACACCTTC,CASSLGGQGVYGYTF
TRBV2,TRBJ1-3,.,.,TGTGCCAGCAGTGAACGGTTAAGCTCTGGAAACACCATATATTTT,CASSERLSSGNTIYF
TRBV30,TRBJ1-2,TRBD1,.,TGTGCCCGCGGGACAGGCGGCAAACCTAATTTCTATGGCTACACCTTC,CARGTGGKPNFYGYTF
TRBV3-1/TRBV3-2,TRBJ1-1,.,.,TGTGCCAGCAGCCAAGTCCTACGGACAACCTCCCTGGACACTGAAGCTTTCTTT,CASSQVLRTTSLDTEAFF
TRBV24-1,TRBJ2-2,TRBD2,.,TGTGCCACCAGTGATCTCGGGAGGGCGAACACCGGGGAGCTGTTTTTT,CATSDLGRANTGELFF
TRBV25-1,TRBJ1-2,TRBD1,.,TGTGCCAGCAGTGATCGACAGGGGGGTGGCTACACCTTC,CASSDRQGGGYTF
TRBV20-1,TRBJ2-3,TRBD1,.,TGCAGTGCTAGTTTGGCAGGGGGAACAGATACGCAGTATTTT,CSASLAGGTDTQYF
TRBV13,TRBJ2-3,TRBD2,.,TGTGCCAGCAGCTTAGTTGGCTTAGCGGGGATTACAGATACGCAGTATTTT,CASSLVGLAGITDTQYF
TRBV3-1/TRBV3-2,TRBJ1-1,.,.,TGTGCCAGCAGCCAAGATGCGGTTTACACTGAAGCTTTCTTT,CASSQDAVYTEAFF
TRBV5-5,TRBJ1-2,TRBD1,.,TGTGCCAGCTTCCGGGACAGCAACTATGGCTACACCTTC,CASFRDSNYGYTF
TRBV24-1,TRBJ1-3,.,.,TGTGCCACCAGTCAGGGCTCTGGAAACACCATATATTTT,CATSQGSGNTIYF